These T cell receptor beta chains were read from a single sample in a study of cytomegalovirus exposure and HLA in healthy donors. Sequencing was performed with immunoSEQ multiplex PCR; in TCRdb, only in-frame clones are kept and a portion is missing. Here the sample spans approximately 160,000 clones, 70% to 80% being singletons. Sequences were obtained from PBMCs. The source is a man between 18 and 35 years old in good health and CMV-seropositive. CDR3s include the opening cysteine and the closing phenylalanine or tryptophan. The D gene is left open where the match is weak. Where a row states a size, it is once, few, many or the class of an expanded clone; other rows omit it.

j_call	v_call	clone_size	d_call	cdr3_nt	cdr3_aa
TRBJ2-1	TRBV6-4	NA	TRBD2	TGTGCCAGCAGTGACTCGAGGGGACTAGCGGGAGAAGGTGAGCAGTTCTTC	CASSDSRGLAGEGEQFF
TRBJ2-7	TRBV7-2	NA	NA	TGTGCCAGCAGCTTTAGGGGGTCCTACGAGCAGTACTTC	CASSFRGSYEQYF
TRBJ1-1	TRBV6-5	NA	NA	TGTGCCAGCAGTTACGCCGGGATTAACACTGAAGCTTTCTTT	CASSYAGINTEAFF
TRBJ2-2	TRBV18	NA	TRBD1	TGTGCCAGCTCACCGGGACAGCTGAACACCGGGGAGCTGTTTTTT	CASSPGQLNTGELFF
TRBJ1-1	TRBV14	NA	TRBD1	TGTGCCAGCAGCCAACGAGGGGGCAGGCGTCTAATCGGGGCTTTCTTT	CASSQRGGRRLIGAFF
TRBJ1-5	TRBV5-6	NA	TRBD1	TGTGCCAGCAGCTTCGGACAGGGAGGATTCAATCAGCCCCAGCATTTT	CASSFGQGGFNQPQHF
TRBJ2-4	TRBV4-1	few	NA	TGCGCCAGCAGCCAAGGGCCAGGCAAAAACATTCAGTACTTC	CASSQGPGKNIQYF
TRBJ2-2	TRBV5-4	NA	TRBD1	TGTGCCAGCAGCTTCAGACAGGGGAGAACCGGGGAGCTGTTTTTT	CASSFRQGRTGELFF
TRBJ2-7	TRBV7-2	few	TRBD1	TGTGCCAGCAGCTTAACGGGACAGGGCTCCTACGAGCAGTACTTC	CASSLTGQGSYEQYF
TRBJ2-5	TRBV5-4	NA	TRBD1	TGTGCCAGCCGACAGGGTTCTCAAGAGACCCAGTACTTC	CASRQGSQETQYF
TRBJ2-5	TRBV5-1	NA	NA	TGCGCCAGCAGCTTGGGGGCGCGAGAGACCCAGTACTTC	CASSLGARETQYF
TRBJ2-1	TRBV27	NA	NA	TGTGCCAGCTGGCGGGCGTACAATGAGCAGTTCTTC	CASWRAYNEQFF
TRBJ2-2	TRBV19	NA	NA	TGTGCCAGTTCCTCAGGACTATTCAGGGAGCTGTTTTTT	CASSSGLFRELFF
TRBJ1-2	TRBV7-9	NA	NA	TGTGCCAGCAGCCTGGGGGGAGAGGGCTACACCTTC	CASSLGGEGYTF
TRBJ1-2	TRBV5-4	NA	NA	TGTGCCAGCAGCTTACGGCAGGGTAACAACTATGGCTACACCTTC	CASSLRQGNNYGYTF
TRBJ2-3	TRBV4-2	once	NA	TGTGCCAGCAGCCAAGATCTAGCAGGGGGGTATACGCAGTATTTT	CASSQDLAGGYTQYF
TRBJ2-1	TRBV28	NA	NA	TGTGCCAGCAGTTTTTTAAGGGGGACGGAGCCCGACAATGAGCAGTTCTTC	CASSFLRGTEPDNEQFF
TRBJ1-2	TRBV27	few	NA	TGTGCCAGCAGTTTATATGGTGGCGGCAAAAGCGACTATGGCTACACCTTC	CASSLYGGGKSDYGYTF
TRBJ2-5	TRBV7-8	NA	TRBD2	TGTGCCAGCAGCTTCCGGGGAGGGCCAGAGACCCAGTACTTC	CASSFRGGPETQYF
TRBJ1-2	TRBV14	NA	TRBD1	TGTGCCAGCAGACTGCTAACGGGACAGGGGGCGCAGGGCTACACCTTC	CASRLLTGQGAQGYTF
TRBJ2-7	TRBV18	NA	NA	TGTGCCAGCTCACCATCGCTAACGGGGGACTACGAGCAGTACTTC	CASSPSLTGDYEQYF
TRBJ2-7	TRBV5-4	NA	NA	TGTGCCAGCGCACCCCACTCGCCAGGGGCCGGCGAGCAGTACTTC	CASAPHSPGAGEQYF
TRBJ2-2	TRBV5-1	few	TRBD2	TGCGCCAGCAGTGGGACTAGCGGGAGTTACACCGGGGAGCTGTTTTTT	CASSGTSGSYTGELFF
TRBJ1-2	TRBV2	few	NA	TGTGCCAGCAGTGAAGGGCCCTCCTATGGCTACACCTTC	CASSEGPSYGYTF
TRBJ1-1	TRBV6-6	NA	NA	NA	CASSYFGTGTQF
TRBJ1-2	TRBV29-1	NA	NA	TGCAGCGTTTACCCAGGGATGGGTAACTATGGCTACACCTTC	CSVYPGMGNYGYTF
TRBJ2-1	TRBV14	NA	TRBD2	TGTGCCAGCAGCCAAGATTATGTACTAGTGGGGGGGTCGGGACCAATACACAATGAGCAGTTCTTC	CASSQDYVLVGGSGPIHNEQFF
TRBJ2-5	TRBV5-1	NA	TRBD1	TGCGCCAGCAGCTGGGGACAGGGATTAGGGGAGACCCAGTACTTC	CASSWGQGLGETQYF
TRBJ2-3	TRBV9	NA	NA	TGTGCCAGCAGCGTATACTCTAGTCCCGGAGATACGCAGTATTTT	CASSVYSSPGDTQYF
TRBJ2-7	TRBV5-4	few	NA	TGTGCCAGCAGCTTAATGACAGGCCGCCTCGAGCAGTACTTC	CASSLMTGRLEQYF
TRBJ1-5	TRBV27	NA	TRBD1	TGTGCCAGCAGTTTTGGGACAGGGGCGAGTCAGCCCCAGCATTTT	CASSFGTGASQPQHF
TRBJ1-1	TRBV7-9	NA	NA	TGTGCCAGCAGCTTAGGGACTGAATACACTGAAGCTTTCTTT	CASSLGTEYTEAFF
TRBJ2-3	TRBV2	NA	NA	TGTGCCAGCAAATTTACAGGCGGTTGGGCAGATACGCAGTATTTT	CASKFTGGWADTQYF
TRBJ1-1	TRBV4-1	NA	NA	TGCGCCAGCAGCCAAGACCGGAACACTGAAGCTTTCTTT	CASSQDRNTEAFF
TRBJ2-7	TRBV28	NA	TRBD1	TGTGCCAGCAGGGAACGGACAGGGCCCTACGAGCAGTACTTC	CASRERTGPYEQYF
TRBJ1-2	TRBV27	NA	TRBD1	TGTGCCAGCAAGGTGGGAAAGGGGGCGCTTGGCTATGGCTACACCTTC	CASKVGKGALGYGYTF
TRBJ2-7	TRBV5-4	NA	NA	TGTGCCAGCAGCTCGCCAAGTGGGGCAGCCTACGAGCAGTACTTC	CASSSPSGAAYEQYF